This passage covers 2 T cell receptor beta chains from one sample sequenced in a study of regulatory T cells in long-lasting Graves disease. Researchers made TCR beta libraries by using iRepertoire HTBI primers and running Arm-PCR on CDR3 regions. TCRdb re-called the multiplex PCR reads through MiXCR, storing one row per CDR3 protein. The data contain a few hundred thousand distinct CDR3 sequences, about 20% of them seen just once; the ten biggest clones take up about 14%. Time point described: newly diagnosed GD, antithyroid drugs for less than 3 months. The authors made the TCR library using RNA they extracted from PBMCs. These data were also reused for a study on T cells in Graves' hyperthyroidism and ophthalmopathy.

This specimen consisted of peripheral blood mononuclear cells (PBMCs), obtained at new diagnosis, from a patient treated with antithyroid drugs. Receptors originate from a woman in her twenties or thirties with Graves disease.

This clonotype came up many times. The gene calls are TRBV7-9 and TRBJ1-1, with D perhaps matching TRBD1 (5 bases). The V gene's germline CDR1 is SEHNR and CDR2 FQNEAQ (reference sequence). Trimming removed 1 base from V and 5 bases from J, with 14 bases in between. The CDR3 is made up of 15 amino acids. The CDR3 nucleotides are TGTGCCAGCAGCTTAGGAGCAGGGTGGGGTACTGAAGCTTTCTTT. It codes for CASSLGAGWGTEAFF.

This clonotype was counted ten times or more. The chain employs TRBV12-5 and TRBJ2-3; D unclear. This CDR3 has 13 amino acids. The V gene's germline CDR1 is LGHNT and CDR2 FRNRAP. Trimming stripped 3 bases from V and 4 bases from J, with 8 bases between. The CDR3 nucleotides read TGTGCTAGTGGTTTAACTGCCGCAGATACGCAGTATTTT. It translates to CASGLTAADTQYF.